This T cell receptor (beta chain) derives from a study of Ad26.COV2.S vaccination and SARS-CoV-2 variants. Overall study findings and caveats: Substantial breadth was reportedly displayed by spike-specific CD8+ and CD4+ T cell responses after vaccination.

In the case of this clone: Its antigen is unknown.

Treatment described: around 19 received Ad26.COV2.S at low or high dose, single or two shots; about five received placebo; per-sample allocation not given. Day 63 after the first injection of vaccine or placebo was the sampling time. Assay: immunoSEQ multiplex PCR; the TCRdb copy retains only in-frame clones and omits some. Of roughly 700,000 clones listed, around 89% were seen once; the top ten hold roughly 1.5%. Germline V lookup: CDR1 DFQATT, CDR2 SNEGSKA (reference sequence). V shed 3 bases and J shed 3 bases, with 12 bases lying between them. The CDR3 has 13 residues. The receptor was isolated from a person aged 18-65 years who received the Ad26.COV2.S COVID-19 vaccine or a placebo. The material sequenced was peripheral blood, taken in a trial of Ad26.COV2.S vaccine versus placebo. The chain carries TRBV20-1 and TRBJ2-7; tentatively, D is TRBD1 (5 bases). For the CDR3, the DNA is TGCAGTGCTAGTGAGGACACCATCTACGAGCAGTACTTC. It codes for CSASEDTIYEQYF.